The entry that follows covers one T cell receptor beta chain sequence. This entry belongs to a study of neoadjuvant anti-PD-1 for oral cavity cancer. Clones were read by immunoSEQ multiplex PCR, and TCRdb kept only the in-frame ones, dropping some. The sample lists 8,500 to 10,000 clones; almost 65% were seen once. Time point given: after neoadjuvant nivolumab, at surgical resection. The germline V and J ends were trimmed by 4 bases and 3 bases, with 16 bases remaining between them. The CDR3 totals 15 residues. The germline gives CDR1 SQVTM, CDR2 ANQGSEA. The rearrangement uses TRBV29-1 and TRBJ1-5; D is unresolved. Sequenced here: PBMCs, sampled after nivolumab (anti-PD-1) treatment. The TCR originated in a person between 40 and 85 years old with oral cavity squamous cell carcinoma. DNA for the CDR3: TGCAGCGTTGCAGACGGGGTTGGTTACAATCAGCCCCAGCATTTT. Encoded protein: CSVADGVGYNQPQHF.